The rows below give T cell receptor beta chains drawn from one sample of a study of T cell repertoires in cytomegalovirus infection. These TCRs' antigens remain unknown. TCRdb used MiXCR to reprocess the reads, holding one entry per CDR3 protein. The profile shows about 130,000 distinct CDR3 sequences, more than 30% of them singletons. The input for sequencing was CD8+ T cells from cultured PBMCs, taken from culture after CMV antigen stimulation. The receptor source for this set is a human donor in good health (CMV status not recorded). Some clones in this sample may be carry-over from other donors' samples. Each CDR3 is given with its conserved first and last residue.

cdr3_aa	j_call	v_call
CSVRWGGGETQYF	TRBJ2-5	TRBV29-1
CASSYSPGGIVNEQFF	TRBJ2-1	TRBV6-6
CASSFRQGANTEAFF	TRBJ1-1	TRBV7-9
CASSQDPGGALKNIQYF	TRBJ2-4	TRBV4-1
CASSVSSGGRDEQFF	TRBJ2-1	TRBV6-4
CASSQDLGVGSPLHF	TRBJ1-6	TRBV3-1
CASTPPGPMNTEAFF	TRBJ1-1	TRBV7-9
CASSPEDRGSNQPQHF	TRBJ1-5	TRBV18
CASSLTGTTATNEKLFF	TRBJ1-4	TRBV5-1
CASSLTRTINNEQFF	TRBJ2-1	TRBV6-2/TRBV6-3
CSVGPNTGELFF	TRBJ2-2	TRBV29-1
CATGYWRANTDTQYF	TRBJ2-3	TRBV15
CASILDRSPGETQYF	TRBJ2-5	TRBV6-1
CASSQDSAGYYEQYF	TRBJ2-7	TRBV4-1